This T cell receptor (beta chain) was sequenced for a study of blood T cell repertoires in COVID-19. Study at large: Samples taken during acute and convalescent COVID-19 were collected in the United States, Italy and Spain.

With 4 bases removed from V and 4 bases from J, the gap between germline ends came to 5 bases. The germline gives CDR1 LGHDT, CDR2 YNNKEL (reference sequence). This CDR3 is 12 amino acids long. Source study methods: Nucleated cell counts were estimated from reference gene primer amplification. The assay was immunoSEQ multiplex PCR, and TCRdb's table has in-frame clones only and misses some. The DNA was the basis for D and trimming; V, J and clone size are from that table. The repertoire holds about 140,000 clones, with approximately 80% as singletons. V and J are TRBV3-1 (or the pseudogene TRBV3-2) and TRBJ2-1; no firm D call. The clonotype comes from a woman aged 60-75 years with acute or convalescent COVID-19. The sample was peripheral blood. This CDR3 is CASSRAYNEQFF. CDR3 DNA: TGTGCCAGCAGCCGGGCTTACAATGAGCAGTTCTTC.